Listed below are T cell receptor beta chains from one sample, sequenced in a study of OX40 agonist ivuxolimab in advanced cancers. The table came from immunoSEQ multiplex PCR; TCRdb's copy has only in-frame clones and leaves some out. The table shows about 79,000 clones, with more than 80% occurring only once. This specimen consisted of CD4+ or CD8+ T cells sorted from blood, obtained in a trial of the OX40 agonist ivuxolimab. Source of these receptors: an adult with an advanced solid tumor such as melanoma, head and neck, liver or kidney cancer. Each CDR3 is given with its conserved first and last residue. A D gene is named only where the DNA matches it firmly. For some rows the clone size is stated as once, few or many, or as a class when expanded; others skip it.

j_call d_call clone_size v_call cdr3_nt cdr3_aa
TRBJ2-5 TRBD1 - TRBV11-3 TGTGCCAGCAGTACAGGGGGCGGTGAGACCCAGTACTTC CASSTGGGETQYF
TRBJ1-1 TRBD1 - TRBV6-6 TGTGCCAGCAGTTACTCCACGGGACAGGGGTTACCTGAAGCTTTCTTT CASSYSTGQGLPEAFF
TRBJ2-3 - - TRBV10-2 TGCGCCAGCAGGGCGGACCGTTCATCCCTCACAGATACGCAGTATTTT CASRADRSSLTDTQYF
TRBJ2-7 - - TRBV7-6 TGTGCCAGCAGCTTCTCAATGGAACCGGTATACGAGCAGTACTTC CASSFSMEPVYEQYF
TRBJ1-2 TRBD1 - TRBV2 TGTGCCAGCAGCGACACGACAGGGACGGGTGGCTACACCTTC CASSDTTGTGGYTF
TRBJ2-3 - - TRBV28 TGTGCCAGCAGTGAGGCAGGGTCTAGCACAGATACGCAGTATTTT CASSEAGSSTDTQYF
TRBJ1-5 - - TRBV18 TGTGCCAGCTCACCAAGGTCGGGTCAGCCCCAGCATTTT CASSPRSGQPQHF
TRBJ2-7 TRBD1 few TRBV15 TGTGCCACCAGCAGGGACAGGGCCTCCTACGAGCAGTACTTC CATSRDRASYEQYF
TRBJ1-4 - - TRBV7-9 TGTGCCAGCAGCTTACGACGGGAAAATGAAAAACTGTTTTTT CASSLRRENEKLFF
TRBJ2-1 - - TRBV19 TGTGCCAGTAGTACCAGGGCTGAGCAGTTCTTC CASSTRAEQFF
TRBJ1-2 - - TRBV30 TGTGCCTGGAGCCTCACTTGGGGAGGCTACACCTTC CAWSLTWGGYTF
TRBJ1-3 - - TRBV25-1 TGTGCCAGCAGTGAATTTAGGGGCCGGGACACCATATATTTT CASSEFRGRDTIYF
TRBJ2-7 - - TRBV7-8 TGTGCCAGCACCCACGGAAATTCCTACGAGCAGTACTTC CASTHGNSYEQYF
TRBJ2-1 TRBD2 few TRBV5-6 TGTGCCAGCTTAACTGGGACTAGCGGGAGCTTGGGCAATGAGCAGTTCTTC CASLTGTSGSLGNEQFF